The 19 T cell receptor beta chains presented below share a single source sample, sequenced in a study of cytomegalovirus exposure and HLA in healthy donors. Clones were read by immunoSEQ multiplex PCR, and TCRdb kept only the in-frame ones, dropping some. The table includes 90,000 to 150,000 clones, roughly 83% detected once. Sequencing was carried out using PBMCs. These receptors were obtained from a man between 18 and 29 years old in good health and CMV-seronegative.

The table lists this clone with a few counts. The chain combines TRBV7-8 with TRBJ1-5; D may be TRBD1 (6 bases). The V gene's germline CDR1 is SGHVS and CDR2 FQNEAQ. This CDR3 spans 15 amino acids. V was shortened by 4 bases and J by 3 bases, with 13 bases between the two germline ends. For the CDR3, the DNA is TGTGCCAGCAGCTCCAGGGGACCGGTCAATCAGCCCCAGCATTTT. This codes for CASSSRGPVNQPQHF. The variable domain in full, completed from reference TRBV7-8 and TRBJ1-5, reads GAGVSQSPRYKVAKRGQDVALRCDPISGHVSLFWYQQALGQGPEFLTYFQNEAQLDKSGLPSDRFFAERPEGSVSTLKIQRTQQEDSAVYLCASSSRGPVNQPQHFGDGTRLSIL.

This chain uses TRBV27 with TRBJ1-2, with a weak D call TRBD1 (6 bases). This CDR3 has 15 amino acids. CDR1 is MNHEY, CDR2 SMNVEV, per germline (reference sequence). V was trimmed by 8 bases and J by 0 bases, leaving 16 bases between them. The CDR3 bases are TGTGCCAGCGGGGGGGCCGGGCCCGCTAACTATGGCTACACCTTC. It is translated as CASGGAGPANYGYTF.

The J gene is TRBJ2-3, the V gene TRBV19; possibly TRBD2 for D (6 bases). There are 15 residues in the CDR3. In germline, CDR1 is LNHDA, CDR2 SQIVND (reference sequence). V was clipped by 6 bases and J by 2 bases, with 15 bases between them. The CDR3 region is CASSVGGHSTDTQYF. CDR3 DNA: TGTGCCAGTAGCGTGGGAGGCCATTCCACAGATACGCAGTATTTT.

The chain couples TRBV18 to TRBJ2-5; 15 bases are a match to TRBD2. Unmatched junction bases numbered 4, after V lost 4 bases and J lost 1 base. CDR1 KGHSH and CDR2 LQKENI come from the germline V gene. The CDR3 is made up of 17 amino acids. CDR3 bases: TGTGCCAGCTCACGACCGGGACTAGCGGGAGGCCAAGAGACCCAGTACTTC. Translating it yields CASSRPGLAGGQETQYF.

The chain links TRBV29-1 to TRBJ2-5, with a possible D match to TRBD1 (5 bases). The CDR3 loop spans 12 amino acids. V lost 6 bases and J lost 2, with 10 bases in between. The germline V gene has CDR1 SQVTM and CDR2 ANQGSEA. CDR3 DNA: TGCAGCGTCGCAGGGTATCAAGAGACCCAGTACTTC. This gives the protein CSVAGYQETQYF. The full variable domain, its missing parts supplied by reference TRBV29-1 and TRBJ2-5, is SAVISQKPSRDICQRGTSLTIQCQVDSQVTMMFWYRQQPGQSLTLIATANQGSEATYESGFVIDKFPISRPNLTFSTLTVSNMSPEDSSIYLCSVAGYQETQYFGPGTRLLVL.

This chain links TRBV5-4 with TRBJ2-7; D remains unclear. CDR1 SGHNT and CDR2 YYREEE come from the germline V gene (reference sequence). This CDR3 contains 14 residues. V was pared by 0 bases and J by 0 bases, with 7 bases between. CDR3 region: CASSLAPSSYEQYF. The CDR3 bases are TGTGCCAGCAGCTTGGCCCCGAGCTCCTACGAGCAGTACTTC. Based on the CDR3 plus reference TRBV5-4 and TRBJ2-7, the full variable domain is ETGVTQSPTHLIKTRGQQVTLRCSSQSGHNTVSWYQQALGQGPQFIFQYYREEENGRGNFPPRFSGLQFPNYSSELNVNALELDDSALYLCASSLAPSSYEQYFGPGTRLTVT.

V usage is TRBV7-9 and J usage is TRBJ2-2; 8 positions agree with TRBD1. The CDR3 loop spans 16 amino acids. Germline-derived CDR1 and CDR2 are SEHNR and FQNEAQ (reference sequence). With V trimmed by 1 base and J by 5 bases, 6 bases remained unmatched. The CDR3 region has the DNA TGTGCCAGCAGCTTAGGGACAGGGCCTGGGACCGGGGAGCTGTTTTTT. It yields the protein CASSLGTGPGTGELFF.

The chain recombines TRBV6-6 with TRBJ1-2, with 8 bases matching TRBD1. There are 14 residues in the CDR3. The V and J ends lost 6 bases and 5 bases, in that order; junction bases with no gene match: 8. CDR1 is MNHNY, CDR2 SVGAGI, per germline (reference sequence). Here the CDR3 DNA reads TGTGCCAGCAGGAAGGACAGGGCTGGATATGGCTACACCTTC. Amino acid sequence: CASRKDRAGYGYTF.

The chain's CDR3 is CASTATGTSYEQYF. In nucleotides, the CDR3 is TGTGCCAGCACCGCGACAGGGACTTCCTACGAGCAGTACTTC. The genes are TRBV2 and TRBJ2-7; the D gene is possibly TRBD1 (7 bases). Germline V gene data show CDR1 as SNHLY and CDR2 as FYNNEI. Trimming removed 7 bases from V and 1 base from J, with 14 bases in between. The CDR3 loop spans 14 amino acids.

This clone is a singleton in its sample. The V gene is TRBV5-6, the J gene TRBJ1-2; D call uncertain. This CDR3 spans 13 amino acids. The V end lost 1 base, the J end lost 8 bases, and 12 bases lay between the germline ends. Looked up from germline, CDR1 is SGHDT and CDR2 is YYEEEE. The chain's CDR3 is CASSLMEGYGYTF. The CDR3 nucleotides are TGTGCCAGCAGCTTGATGGAGGGCTACGGCTACACCTTC.

V and J are TRBV6-5 and TRBJ1-5, with a tentative D call TRBD1 (6 bases). This CDR3 region has 13 residues. Germline V gene data show CDR1 as MNHEY and CDR2 as SVGAGI. Deletions cut 2 bases from V and 7 bases from J, with 9 bases between. The CDR3 DNA reads as TGTGCCAGCAGTTACGGGGGGGGCCAGCCCCAGCATTTT. As protein: CASSYGGGQPQHF.

This chain joins TRBV18 and TRBJ2-5; 9 bases fit TRBD1. The germline CDR1 and CDR2 sequences are KGHSH and LQKENI. The CDR3 spans 14 residues. After removal of 3 bases from V and 2 bases from J, the junction contained 1 base not matched to a gene. The CDR3 DNA reads TGTGCCAGCTCACCGACAGGGGGGCAAGAGACCCAGTACTTC. The encoded protein is CASSPTGGQETQYF.

This clone was seen only a few times. The CDR3 sequence is CASSLAGTGPRQETQYF. The CDR3 coding sequence is TGTGCCAGCAGCTTGGCCGGGACAGGGCCTCGTCAAGAGACCCAGTACTTC. The chain uses TRBV5-6 and TRBJ2-5, with 9 bases lining up with TRBD1. V gave up 0 bases and J gave up 2 bases; unmatched junction bases: 8. Germline CDR1 and CDR2: SGHDT and YYEEEE. This CDR3 region has 17 residues.

The V call is TRBV7-2, the J call TRBJ2-3; weak D call: TRBD1 (5 bases). Germline-derived CDR1 and CDR2 are SGHTA and FQGNSA. The V end was cut by 1 base, the J end by 2 bases, with 7 bases between. CDR3 length equals 14 residues. CDR3 bases: TGTGCCAGCAGCTTAGAACAGGCCACAGATACGCAGTATTTT. It translates to CASSLEQATDTQYF.

This chain uses TRBV5-6 with TRBJ2-7; 11 positions agree with TRBD2. The CDR3 is made up of 14 amino acids. Germline CDR1 is SGHDT and CDR2 is YYEEEE. Losses at the gene ends were 4 bases for V and 4 bases for J; bases not matched to a gene: 4. The CDR3 bases are TGTGCCAGCAGCGGGACTAGCGGATTTTACGAGCAGTACTTC. This codes for CASSGTSGFYEQYF.

This chain links TRBV5-1 with TRBJ2-1; 8 nucleotides agree with TRBD2. The CDR3 extends over 16 amino acids. From germline, CDR1 is SGHRS and CDR2 YFSETQ. V lost 5 bases to trimming and J lost 4 bases; unmatched junction nucleotides: 11. The DNA of the CDR3 is TGCGCCAGCAGTCTTGGGGTAGCGGGGTCTTACAATGAGCAGTTCTTC. Protein product: CASSLGVAGSYNEQFF.

This chain uses TRBV9 with TRBJ2-6; 9 nucleotides line up with TRBD1. The trim removed 4 bases at V and 0 bases at J, leaving 11 bases unmatched. Germline assignment: CDR1 SGDLS and CDR2 YYNGEE. The length of the CDR3 is 19 residues. The CDR3 DNA sequence: TGTGCCAGCAGCTCATCAACAGGGGGCACCAGCTCTGGGGCCAACGTCCTGACTTTC. This codes for CASSSSTGGTSSGANVLTF.

This clone was seen ten or more times. One junction end disagrees with the germline gene, perhaps due to a read error. The chain carries TRBV7-7 and TRBJ2-1; 12 nucleotides align to TRBD2. Germline CDR1 reads SSHAT; CDR2 reads FNYEAQ (reference sequence). The CDR3 sequence is 15 residues long. CDR3 bases: TGTGCTAGCAGATCACTAGCGGGGGGCACGGATGAGCAGTTCTTC. Translating gives CASRSLAGGTDEQFF.

The chain combines TRBV29-1 with TRBJ1-1; 7 bases map to TRBD1. V lost 0 bases to trimming and J lost 6 bases; unmatched junction nucleotides: 1. Germline lookup yields CDR1 SQVTM and CDR2 ANQGSEA. The CDR3 loop spans 12 amino acids. The CDR3 sequence: CSVEETGAEAFF. The CDR3 DNA reads as TGCAGCGTTGAAGAAACAGGGGCTGAAGCTTTCTTT.